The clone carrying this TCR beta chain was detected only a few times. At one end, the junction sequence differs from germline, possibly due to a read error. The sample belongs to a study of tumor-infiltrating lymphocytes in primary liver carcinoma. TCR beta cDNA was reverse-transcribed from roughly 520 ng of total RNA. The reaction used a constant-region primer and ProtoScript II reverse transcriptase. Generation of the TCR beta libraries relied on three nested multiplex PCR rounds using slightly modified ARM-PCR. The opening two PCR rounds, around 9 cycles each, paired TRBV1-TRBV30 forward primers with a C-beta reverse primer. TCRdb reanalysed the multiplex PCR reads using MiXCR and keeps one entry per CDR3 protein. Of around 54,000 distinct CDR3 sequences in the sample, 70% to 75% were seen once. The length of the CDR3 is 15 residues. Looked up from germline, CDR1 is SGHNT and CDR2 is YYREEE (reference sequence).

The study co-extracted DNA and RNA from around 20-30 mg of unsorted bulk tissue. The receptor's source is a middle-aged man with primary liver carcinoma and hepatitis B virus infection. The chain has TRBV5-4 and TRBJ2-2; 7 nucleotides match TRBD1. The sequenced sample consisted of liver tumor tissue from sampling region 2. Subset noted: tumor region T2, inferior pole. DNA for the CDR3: TGTGCCAGCAGCTTGGGCAGACAGGGCACCGGGAAGCTCTTTTTT. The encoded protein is CASSLGRQGTGKLFF. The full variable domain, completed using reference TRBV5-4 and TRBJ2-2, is ETGVTQSPTHLIKTRGQQVTLRCSSQSGHNTVSWYQQALGQGPQFIFQYYREEENGRGNFPPRFSGLQFPNYSSELNVNALELDDSALYLCASSLGRQGTGKLFFGEGSRLTVL.